This entry lists 26 T cell receptor beta chains sequenced from one sample in a study of blood T cells in healthy people across ages. The authors ran a second PCR of roughly 7 to 11 cycles using a sample-barcoded 5' primer and a J-beta primer mix. Each CDR3 protein gets one entry after TCRdb re-called the 5' RACE reads with MiXCR. The sample consists of 1 million or so distinct CDR3 sequences, 40% to 55% of them appearing once. Sequenced input: blood. Receptor source: a woman aged 60-70 years in good health.

This clonotype turned up a few times. This chain connects TRBV7-9 to TRBJ2-1, with D perhaps TRBD1 (5 bases). V was shortened by 2 bases and J by 0 bases, with 11 bases between the two germline ends. The CDR3 has 16 amino acids. Per the germline V gene, CDR1 is SEHNR and CDR2 is FQNEAQ (reference sequence). The CDR3 DNA is TGTGCCAGCAGCTTAATAGGGGTAGGCTCCTACAATGAGCAGTTCTTC. Encoded protein: CASSLIGVGSYNEQFF.

Worth noting for this clonotype: One base away lies a much larger clone, so this may be a sequencing read error. The chain recombines TRBV27 with TRBJ2-5; the D gene is possibly TRBD2 (7 bases). V lost 0 bases to trimming and J lost 1 base, with 12 bases between them. This CDR3 spans 16 amino acids. The V gene's germline CDR1 is MNHEY and CDR2 SMNVEV (reference sequence). CDR3 nucleotides: TGTGCCAGCAGTTTATCGAGGGGGGGCTTCCAAGAGACCCAGTACTTC. Translated, it gives CASSLSRGGFQETQYF.

V usage is TRBV29-1 and J usage is TRBJ1-1, with D unresolved. The germline gives CDR1 SQVTM, CDR2 ANQGSEA. The CDR3 consists of 11 residues. Trimming shortened V by 5 bases and J by 1 base, and 5 bases separated the two germline ends. The CDR3 nucleotides read TGCAGCGTTCCGGCGAACACTGAAGCTTTCTTT. It codes for CSVPANTEAFF.

This clonotype was recorded a few times. The chain uses TRBV29-1 and TRBJ2-1; D uncertain. With 0 bases removed from V and 3 bases from J, the gap between germline ends came to 3 bases. CDR1 and CDR2 from the germline V gene are SQVTM and ANQGSEA. This CDR3 has 12 amino acids. In DNA, the CDR3 is TGCAGCGTTGAAGAACTCTACAATGAGCAGTTCTTC. This sequence encodes CSVEELYNEQFF.

This clonotype was counted only a few times. The genes are TRBV6-1 and TRBJ2-5; tentative D call: TRBD2 (6 bases). The V end was cut by 6 bases, the J end by 9 bases, with 11 bases between. Germline-derived CDR1 and CDR2 are MNHNS and SASEGT. The CDR3 contains 11 residues. CDR3 bases: TGTGCCAGCAGCGCCACGGGGGCCCAGTACTTC. Amino acid sequence: CASSATGAQYF.

The chain employs TRBV27 and TRBJ2-5; 7 nucleotides agree with TRBD1. The CDR3 consists of 16 residues. In germline, CDR1 is MNHEY, CDR2 SMNVEV (reference sequence). V dropped 5 bases and J dropped 0; count of bases not matched to a gene: 9. CDR3 protein: CASSPRQGLYQETQYF. The CDR3 region has the DNA TGTGCCAGCAGTCCTCGACAGGGTCTGTACCAAGAGACCCAGTACTTC.

This clonotype was counted at least ten times. This chain links TRBV24-1 with TRBJ2-5; 9 bases are shared with TRBD1. V shed 6 bases, J shed 7 bases, and the junction held 11 bases outside the gene matches. CDR3 length: 15 amino acids. Germline V lookup: CDR1 KGHDR, CDR2 SFDVKD. The CDR3 DNA reads as TGTGCCACCAGTCCAGGGACAGGGCGCTACGTGACCCAGTACTTC. Translation gives CATSPGTGRYVTQYF.

The chain joins TRBV11-2 to TRBJ2-1; D is ambiguous. This CDR3 has 14 residues. Trimming removed 0 bases from V and 6 bases from J, with 9 bases in between. Germline V lookup: CDR1 SGHAT, CDR2 FQNNGV. CDR3 in amino acids: CASSLDLLGNEQFF. CDR3 DNA: TGTGCCAGCAGCTTAGACCTATTGGGCAATGAGCAGTTCTTC.

CDR3 residues: CASSLIRSSGANVLTF. The CDR3, as DNA: TGTGCCAGCAGTTTAATTCGCAGCTCTGGGGCCAACGTCCTGACTTTC. The chain employs TRBV27 and TRBJ2-6; unclear D gene. The V gene's germline CDR1 is MNHEY and CDR2 SMNVEV (reference sequence). V was trimmed by 2 bases and J by 0 bases, leaving 8 bases between them. This CDR3 region has 16 residues.

Only a few counts were recorded for this clonotype. The chain links TRBV25-1 to TRBJ2-7; 8 nucleotides align to TRBD1. With V trimmed by 6 bases and J by 4 bases, 5 bases remained unmatched. The CDR3 spans 13 residues. Germline CDR1 reads MGHDK; CDR2 reads SYGVNS. CDR3 protein: CASSGTGIYEQYF. The CDR3 bases are TGTGCCAGCAGCGGGACAGGAATATACGAGCAGTACTTC.

This clonotype was seen a few times. This may come from a read error, since a much larger clone is one base off. The J gene is TRBJ1-2, the V gene TRBV12-3 or TRBV12-4; D is uncertain. Trimming removed 5 bases at V and 4 bases at J, with 14 bases between. The CDR3 consists of 14 residues. As DNA, the CDR3 is TGTGCCAGCAGTGTGACGGGCTTAGGCTATGGCTACACCTTC. Translation: CASSVTGLGYGYTF.

This clonotype was found a few times. The gene calls are TRBV20-1 and TRBJ2-7; 10 nucleotides match TRBD1. The germline gives CDR1 DFQATT, CDR2 SNEGSKA (reference sequence). This CDR3 spans 13 amino acids. Trimming removed 8 bases from V and 6 bases from J; junction bases left unmatched: 10. The CDR3 protein is CSLLDRGQLEQYF. CDR3 coding DNA: TGCAGTCTACTAGACAGGGGGCAACTCGAGCAGTACTTC.

This clonotype was picked up a small number of times. The chain carries TRBV11-2 and TRBJ2-7; possibly TRBD2 for D (6 bases). Germline values: CDR1 SGHAT, CDR2 FQNNGV. CDR3 length: 15 residues. V lost 0 bases, J lost 3 bases, and 12 bases lay in between. The CDR3 DNA reads TGTGCCAGCAGCTTAGAATTTTCGGGGGTCTACGAGCAGTACTTC. This sequence encodes CASSLEFSGVYEQYF.

In this sample, this clonotype turned up many times. The chain carries TRBV6-2 or TRBV6-3 and TRBJ2-7; D assignment may be TRBD1 or TRBD2 (5 bases each). Germline V gene lookup returns CDR1 MNHEY and CDR2 SVGEGT. The CDR3 consists of 13 residues. Trimming shortened V by 6 bases and J by 4 bases, and 13 bases separated the two germline ends. The CDR3 loop is CASRTSGRYEQYF. CDR3 DNA sequence: TGTGCCAGCAGGACCTCGGGACGGTACGAGCAGTACTTC.

This clonotype has just a few counts. The chain is built from TRBV20-1 and TRBJ2-7; 14 nucleotides line up with TRBD2. In germline, CDR1 is DFQATT, CDR2 SNEGSKA (reference sequence). CDR3 size: 13 residues. V was pared by 5 bases and J by 7 bases, with 4 bases of the junction left unmatched. CDR3 residues: CSAPGLAGVEQYF. The DNA of the CDR3 is TGCAGTGCTCCGGGACTAGCGGGAGTTGAGCAGTACTTC.

The chain joins TRBV20-1 to TRBJ2-4; D ambiguous. The J call is doubtful: the DNA matches TRBJ2-7 better. The CDR3 has 12 residues. From germline, CDR1 is DFQATT and CDR2 SNEGSKA (reference sequence). The DNA of the CDR3 is TGCAGTGCTACACTAACAGATTCCGAGCAGTACTTC. It encodes CSATLTDSEQYF.

The chain is built from TRBV6-5 and TRBJ1-4, with D hard to call. The length of the CDR3 is 13 residues. The germline V gene has CDR1 MNHEY and CDR2 SVGAGI. The V and J ends lost 6 bases and 6 bases respectively, with 11 bases between them. CDR3 coding DNA: TGTGCCAGCAGCACGTTTGGGGATGAAAAACTGTTTTTT. Residues: CASSTFGDEKLFF.

The chain couples TRBV7-9 to TRBJ1-4; 7 bases agree with TRBD1. V shed 4 bases, J shed 5 bases, and the junction held 1 base outside the gene matches. CDR3 length: 13 amino acids. In germline, CDR1 is SEHNR, CDR2 FQNEAQ (reference sequence). The CDR3 here is CASSSGQNEKLFF. DNA of the CDR3: TGTGCCAGCAGCTCGGGACAGAATGAAAAACTGTTTTTT.

The chain employs TRBV7-2 and TRBJ2-1, with 10 positions matching TRBD2. Trimming took 1 base from V and 5 from J; bases not matched to a gene: 5. The CDR3 contains 16 residues. Germline CDR1 is SGHTA and CDR2 is FQGNSA. The CDR3 loop is CASSLVGTSENNEQFF. CDR3 DNA sequence: TGTGCCAGCAGCTTAGTTGGGACTAGCGAAAACAATGAGCAGTTCTTC.

This clonotype appeared a few times. This chain joins TRBV6-2 or TRBV6-3 and TRBJ2-7, with 7 positions matching TRBD1. Per the germline V gene, CDR1 is MNHEY and CDR2 is SVGEGT. The CDR3 consists of 17 residues. The trim removed 5 bases at V and 1 base at J, leaving 14 bases unmatched. As DNA, the CDR3 is TGTGCCAGCAGTCCACTAGGCTGGGACAGCTTGTCCTACGAGCAGTACTTC. The encoded protein is CASSPLGWDSLSYEQYF.

There are a few counts of this clonotype. V and J are TRBV3-1 and TRBJ2-2; 10 positions match TRBD2. The germline gives CDR1 LGHDT, CDR2 YNNKEL (reference sequence). CDR3 length: 17 residues. V shed 4 bases, J shed 5 bases, and the junction held 10 bases outside the gene matches. Written as DNA, the CDR3 is TGTGCCAGCAGCCTCCAACTAGCGGGAATAGGGACCGGGGAGCTGTTTTTT. This codes for CASSLQLAGIGTGELFF.

This clonotype has only a few counts. CDR3 bases: TGTGCCAGCAGCTTAGGGGGGTCCCCAGGGGTCTCAGATACGCAGTATTTT. The encoded protein is CASSLGGSPGVSDTQYF. This chain joins TRBV7-2 and TRBJ2-3, with D perhaps matching TRBD1 (6 bases). V lost 1 base to trimming and J lost 4 bases, with 18 bases between them. Germline CDR1 and CDR2: SGHTA and FQGNSA. The CDR3 has 17 amino acids. Full variable domain (outside the CDR3, taken from reference TRBV7-2 and TRBJ2-3): GAGVSQSPSNKVTEKGKDVELRCDPISGHTALYWYRQSLGQGLEFLIYFQGNSAPDKSGLPSDRFSAERTGGSVSTLTIQRTQQEDSAVYLCASSLGGSPGVSDTQYFGPGTRLTVL.

The chain combines TRBV20-1 with TRBJ2-4; a possible D gene is TRBD2 (6 bases). The J call may be in error: the DNA end matches TRBJ2-7 better. This CDR3 has 17 amino acids. Germline CDR1 reads DFQATT; CDR2 reads SNEGSKA (reference sequence). Here the CDR3 DNA reads TGCAGTGCTAGAGATGGGGGGAGGCGGGGATCCTCGTACGAGCAGTACTTC. Its translation is CSARDGGRRGSSYEQYF.

This sequence joins TRBV20-1 and TRBJ2-7; 8 positions match TRBD1. CDR1 is DFQATT and CDR2 is SNEGSKA in the germline V gene (reference sequence). This CDR3 region has 11 residues. Trimming removed 5 bases from V and 6 bases from J; junction bases left unmatched: 3. CDR3 amino acids: CSAFRGREQYF. The CDR3 DNA sequence: TGCAGTGCTTTCAGGGGGCGCGAGCAGTACTTC.

This clonotype was detected a few times. This chain links TRBV27 with TRBJ2-5; perhaps TRBD1 as D (6 bases). This CDR3 comprises 12 residues. V was cut by 6 bases and J by 8 bases, with 13 bases left in between. Germline values: CDR1 MNHEY, CDR2 SMNVEV (reference sequence). The CDR3 nucleotides read TGTGCCAGCAGGTCACTCAGGGGTACCCAGTACTTC. It encodes CASRSLRGTQYF.

This clonotype was recorded once. This chain joins TRBV28 and TRBJ1-4; TRBD1 agrees at 8 bases. The V and J ends lost 2 bases and 6 bases, in that order; junction bases with no gene match: 8. This CDR3 is built from 16 residues. Germline V gives CDR1 MDHEN, CDR2 SYDVKM. The CDR3 region is CASSLMGAQGDEKLFF. CDR3 nucleotides: TGTGCCAGCAGTTTAATGGGGGCACAGGGGGATGAAAAACTGTTTTTT.